The 10 T cell receptor beta chains in this list originate from one sample, sequenced in a study of blood T cell repertoires in COVID-19. The table came from immunoSEQ multiplex PCR; TCRdb's copy has only in-frame clones and leaves some out. Of around 300,000 clones detected, 86% appear once; the ten largest clones hold less than 3%. The material sequenced was peripheral blood. Receptor source: a woman aged 25 to 45 with active or convalescent COVID-19.

This chain connects TRBV4-3 to TRBJ2-5; 10 bases fit TRBD2. V lost 4 bases to trimming and J lost 2 bases; unmatched junction nucleotides: 10. The CDR3 covers 17 residues. Germline V gene lookup returns CDR1 LGHNA and CDR2 YSLEER. The CDR3 coding sequence is TGCGCCAGCAGCCCTGGGAGTAGCGGGGGGTCACAAGAGACCCAGTACTTC. Protein product: CASSPGSSGGSQETQYF.

The chain carries TRBV9 and TRBJ2-3; 8 bases line up with TRBD2. CDR3 length: 16 residues. V shed 0 bases and J 2 bases; nucleotides not matched to a gene: 5. Germline V gene sequence: CDR1 SGDLS, CDR2 YYNGEE. As DNA, the CDR3 is TGTGCCAGCAGCGTAGGCAGCGGGGGAGCCACAGATACGCAGTATTTT. It is translated as CASSVGSGGATDTQYF. Complete variable domain (other parts from reference TRBV9 and TRBJ2-3): DSGVTQTPKHLITATGQRVTLRCSPRSGDLSVYWYQQSLDQGLQFLIQYYNGEERAKGNILERFSAQQFPDLHSELNLSSLELGDSALYFCASSVGSGGATDTQYFGPGTRLTVL.

This rearrangement joins TRBV6-2 or TRBV6-3 to TRBJ2-2; D gene ambiguous. This CDR3 has 17 residues. Germline assignment: CDR1 MNHEY and CDR2 SVGEGT. The germline V and J ends were trimmed by 2 bases and 1 base, with 14 bases remaining between them. For the CDR3, the DNA is TGTGCCAGCAGTTACCCGCGCCACAGCTTGAACACCGGGGAGCTGTTTTTT. It is translated as CASSYPRHSLNTGELFF.

V gene TRBV19 combines with J gene TRBJ1-1; 7 bases are shared with TRBD1. CDR3 length equals 15 residues. CDR1 LNHDA and CDR2 SQIVND come from the germline V gene (reference sequence). With V trimmed by 2 bases and J by 1 base, 4 bases remained unmatched. The DNA for the CDR3 is TGTGCCAGTAGTATAATGGGGACAGCGAACACTGAAGCTTTCTTT. Its protein is CASSIMGTANTEAFF. The whole variable domain, filled in from reference TRBV19 and TRBJ1-1, reads DGGITQSPKYLFRKEGQNVTLSCEQNLNHDAMYWYRQDPGQGLRLIYYSQIVNDFQKGDIAEGYSVSREKKESFPLTVTSAQKNPTAFYLCASSIMGTANTEAFFGQGTRLTVV.

The V gene is TRBV11-2, the J gene TRBJ2-1, with TRBD2 matching 8 bases. The CDR3 consists of 16 residues. J was trimmed by 3 bases and V by 4 bases; bases with no gene match: 8. CDR1 is SGHAT and CDR2 is FQNNGV in the germline V gene. CDR3 loop: CASSSRQRGFYNEQFF. For the CDR3, the DNA is TGTGCCAGCAGCTCTCGCCAGCGGGGGTTCTACAATGAGCAGTTCTTC.

V and J are TRBV5-1 and TRBJ2-6; TRBD1 aligns across 7 bases. The CDR3 totals 16 residues. With V trimmed by 4 bases and J by 2 bases, 6 bases remained unmatched. Germline CDR1 and CDR2: SGHRS and YFSETQ. Written as DNA, the CDR3 is TGCGCCAGCAGCCTAGGGACAGCCGCTGGGGCCAACGTCCTGACTTTC. This codes for CASSLGTAAGANVLTF.

The chain uses TRBV27 and TRBJ1-4, with 7 bases that match TRBD1. The CDR3 length is 14 residues. Germline V gives CDR1 MNHEY, CDR2 SMNVEV (reference sequence). The trim removed 3 bases at V and 8 bases at J, leaving 6 bases unmatched. The CDR3 DNA is TGTGCCAGCAGTTTTAGACAGGGTATCGAAAAACTGTTTTTT. Its translation: CASSFRQGIEKLFF.

A single count supports this clone. The rearrangement uses TRBV19 and TRBJ2-3; TRBD2 agrees at 9 bases. This CDR3 has 17 residues. Germline CDR1 and CDR2: LNHDA and SQIVND (reference sequence). With 5 bases clipped from V and 3 bases from J, the junction kept 12 bases outside the gene matches. The CDR3 spells CASSLSVLGLATDTQYF. Written as DNA, the CDR3 is TGTGCCAGTAGTCTGTCCGTTCTAGGACTAGCGACAGATACGCAGTATTTT.

The chain uses TRBV19 and TRBJ2-7; TRBD1 is a possible D gene (5 bases). This CDR3 region has 13 residues. Deletions cut 5 bases from V and 3 bases from J, with 11 bases between. Germline CDR1 is LNHDA and CDR2 is SQIVND (reference sequence). The CDR3: CASSQRQSYEQYF. The CDR3 DNA follows: TGTGCCAGTAGTCAAAGACAGAGCTACGAGCAGTACTTC.

The V gene is TRBV7-2, the J gene TRBJ1-3; D unresolved. V lost 3 bases to trimming and J lost 2 bases, with 8 bases between them. Germline CDR1 is SGHTA and CDR2 is FQGNSA. This CDR3 comprises 14 residues. The chain's CDR3 is CASSLSGTGNTIYF. CDR3 nucleotide sequence: TGTGCCAGCAGCTTGAGCGGCACTGGAAACACCATATATTTT. Filled out from reference TRBV7-2 and TRBJ1-3, the complete variable domain reads GAGVSQSPSNKVTEKGKDVELRCDPISGHTALYWYRQSLGQGLEFLIYFQGNSAPDKSGLPSDRFSAERTGGSVSTLTIQRTQQEDSAVYLCASSLSGTGNTIYFGEGSWLTVV.